The sequence of this T cell receptor beta chain was determined in a study of T cells after yellow fever vaccination. This clonotype was recorded many times. V was shortened by 2 bases and J by 0 bases, with 7 bases between the two germline ends. The CDR3 has 14 amino acids. TCRdb independently ran MiXCR on the 5' RACE reads; one entry per CDR3 protein. This sample has around 320,000 distinct CDR3 sequences, with approximately 11% found just once. This sample comprised CD4+ T cells sorted from PBMCs, obtained 45 days after the yellow fever booster vaccination. The V and J genes are TRBV12-3 or TRBV12-4 and TRBJ1-2, with D possibly being TRBD1 (5 bases). The sequence was obtained from a man between 18 and 35 years old who received the YFV17D yellow fever vaccine. The CDR3 DNA reads TGTGCCAGCAGTTTACAGGGAGCTAACTATGGCTACACCTTC. This translates into CASSLQGANYGYTF.